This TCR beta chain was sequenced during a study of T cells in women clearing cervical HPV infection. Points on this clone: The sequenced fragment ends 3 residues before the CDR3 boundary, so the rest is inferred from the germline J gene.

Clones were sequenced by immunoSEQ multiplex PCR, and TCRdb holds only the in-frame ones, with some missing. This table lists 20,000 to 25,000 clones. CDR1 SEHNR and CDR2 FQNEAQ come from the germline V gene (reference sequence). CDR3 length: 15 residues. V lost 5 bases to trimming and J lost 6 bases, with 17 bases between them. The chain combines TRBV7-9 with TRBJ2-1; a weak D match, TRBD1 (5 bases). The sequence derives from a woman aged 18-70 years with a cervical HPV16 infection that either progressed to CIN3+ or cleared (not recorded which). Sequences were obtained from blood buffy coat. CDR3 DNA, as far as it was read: TGTGCCAGCAGCCCAAGCACAGGCTCCCTCAATGAG. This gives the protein CASSPSTGSLNE. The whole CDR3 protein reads CASSPSTGSLNEQFF.